Following are 4 T cell receptor beta chains from one sample sequenced in a study of tumor-infiltrating lymphocytes in primary liver carcinoma. TCR beta cDNA came from about 0.45 ug total RNA, primed with a constant-region primer. Three nested multiplex PCR rounds, a slightly modified ARM-PCR method, built the TCR beta libraries. Researchers ran the first two PCR rounds for approximately 9 cycles each with TRBV1-TRBV30 forward primers and a C-beta reverse primer. One entry per CDR3 protein, called by TCRdb with MiXCR from the multiplex PCR reads. The sample includes about 190,000 distinct CDR3 sequences, 85% seen only once; the top ten take 18%. The tissue used was unsorted bulk material of roughly 17-34 mg. RNA and DNA were co-extracted from it with the AllPrep DNA/RNA mini kit. The specimen sequenced was tumor tissue from primary liver carcinoma. The origin of the receptors is a man between 35 and 55 years old with primary liver carcinoma and hepatitis B virus infection.

J is TRBJ2-5 and V is TRBV29-1, with 8 bases fitting TRBD1. The length of the CDR3 is 13 residues. V lost 1 base and J lost 4; bases outside the gene matches: 2. Germline V lookup: CDR1 SQVTM, CDR2 ANQGSEA. CDR3 in DNA: TGCAGCGTTGAAGGGACAGGGAGAGAGACCCAGTACTTC. It encodes CSVEGTGRETQYF.

Turning to this clonotype: Since the CDR3 does not end with the conserved phenylalanine or tryptophan, this likely comes from a read error. No DNA is shown, since the ends of the CDR3 on it are uncertain; the CDR3 is the one TCRdb lists. The V gene is TRBV6-1, the J gene TRBJ2-1; the table's D gene call, TRBD1, was not cross checked with the DNA. Including both end residues, the CDR3 is 15 amino acids long. Germline V CDR1 and CDR2: MNHNS, SASEGT. The CDR3 loop reads CASSEGTGESNEQLS.

Comment on this clonotype: Its ends do not fully match the called genes, so a read error is possible. This sequence joins TRBV19 and TRBJ1-5; a possible D gene is TRBD1 (5 bases). The germline gives CDR1 LNHDA, CDR2 SQIVND (reference sequence). The CDR3 totals 14 residues. The CDR3 region is CASSLYGGNQPQHF. The CDR3 DNA reads TGTGCCAGTAGTCTGTATGGGGGGAATCAGCCACAGCATTTT.

CDR3: CASSPQEALGYTF. CDR3 DNA sequence: TGTGCCAGCAGCCCACAGGAGGCGCTCGGCTACACCTTC. This sequence joins TRBV6-5 and TRBJ1-2, with a weak D call TRBD1 (5 bases). Germline V gene lookup returns CDR1 MNHEY and CDR2 SVGAGI. CDR3 length: 13 amino acids. Trimming took 6 bases from V and 8 from J, leaving 16 bases between them.